This is a list of T cell receptor beta chains from one sample in a study of blood T cells in healthy people across ages. In TCRdb, the 5' RACE reads were re-called with MiXCR into one record per CDR3 protein. The table shows roughly 720,000 distinct CDR3 sequences, with about 55% occurring only once. The sample taken for sequencing was blood. These TCRs come from a man at least 80 years old in good health. Both conserved end residues are part of each CDR3. D genes are given only for firm matches.

TRBJ2-3 | TRBV11-2 | TRBD2 | CASSLVGGPGLAGGPLTDTQYF
TRBJ2-3 | TRBV6-5 | NA | CASRPTNGSWVDTRYF
TRBJ2-1 | TRBV10-3 | NA | CAIRAGPYNEQFF
TRBJ2-7 | TRBV12-5 | TRBD1 | CASGFGQGSYEQYF
TRBJ2-5 | TRBV14 | NA | CASSRGGYNEQYF
TRBJ2-1 | TRBV10-3 | TRBD2 | CAISTGLAGENEQFF
TRBJ1-5 | TRBV24-1 | NA | CATSGEMPNQPQHF
TRBJ1-1 | TRBV6-6 | NA | CASRVGNTEAFF
TRBJ2-3 | TRBV7-2 | NA | CASSVQGGLRTDTQYF
TRBJ2-1 | TRBV9 | NA | CASSADHRGVTSHEQFF
TRBJ2-1 | TRBV18 | TRBD1 | CASVRGQGLDEQFF
TRBJ1-5 | TRBV3-1 | TRBD1 | CASSQAGTVGQPQHF
TRBJ2-5 | TRBV10-3 | TRBD2 | CAISLGLAETQYF
TRBJ2-6 | TRBV27 | NA | CASSSRVANVLTF
TRBJ2-1 | TRBV3-1 | TRBD2 | CASSPPTSGGLYNEQFF
NA | TRBV20-1 | NA | CSAQGLKETQYF
TRBJ2-7 | TRBV7-9 | NA | CASSLVGSRYNEQYF
TRBJ2-7 | TRBV29-1 | TRBD2 | CSAGAGSYEQYF
TRBJ1-2 | TRBV21-1 | NA | CASSTKKPYGYTF
TRBJ2-7 | TRBV6-6 | TRBD1 | CASRGQGETYEQYF
TRBJ2-3 | TRBV20-1 | NA | CSARGLAPSTQYF
NA | TRBV5-1 | TRBD2 | CASSLTGGPYNEQYF
TRBJ1-1 | TRBV20-1 | NA | CSARSRGKAFF
TRBJ2-1 | TRBV20-1 | TRBD2 | CSASTGLAGLPYNEQFF
TRBJ2-7 | TRBV7-2 | NA | CASSLLRVGSEQYF
TRBJ2-1 | TRBV5-1 | TRBD1 | CASSSTGDTYNEQFF
TRBJ2-7 | TRBV7-9 | TRBD1 | CASSLGDRGRNEQYF
TRBJ2-5 | TRBV28 | NA | CASSSIGDKQETQYF
TRBJ2-3 | TRBV27 | TRBD2 | CASSPLGKREVRYAYF
TRBJ1-2 | TRBV28 | NA | CASTSGSYGYTF
TRBJ1-5 | TRBV5-1 | NA | CASSVEGPQPQHF
TRBJ2-2 | TRBV28 | NA | CASKDVGELFF
TRBJ2-5 | TRBV10-1 | TRBD1 | CASSENRGQKETQYF
TRBJ2-7 | TRBV18 | NA | CASSPGQLTYEQYF
TRBJ1-1 | TRBV5-1 | NA | CASSLDVPNTEAFF
TRBJ2-5 | TRBV28 | NA | CASSPAGWEMETQYF
NA | TRBV7-3 | NA | CASSPHSGQPMNIQYF
TRBJ2-7 | TRBV4-2 | TRBD1 | CASSQPGGPYEQYF
TRBJ1-5 | TRBV18 | TRBD1 | CASSPQQGGNQPQHF
TRBJ2-3 | TRBV20-1 | TRBD2 | CSARGLAYTDTQYF
TRBJ2-1 | TRBV4-1 | TRBD2 | CACSQVPSGRSYEQFF
NA | TRBV11-2 | NA | CASSQTTSRYEQYF
TRBJ2-5 | TRBV3-1 | NA | CASSQDDEETQYF
TRBJ2-2 | TRBV5-1 | NA | CASSSGRYPNTGELFF
TRBJ2-1 | TRBV20-1 | TRBD2 | CSARGVTSGYYNEQFF
TRBJ2-7 | TRBV24-1 | NA | CATSDSPGAVLGGNYNEQYF
TRBJ2-5 | TRBV10-3 | TRBD1 | CATQTGPTQYF
TRBJ2-1 | TRBV10-3 | TRBD1 | CAISGDRGVYNEQFF
NA | TRBV20-1 | TRBD2 | CSASHLAGGVSYEQYF
TRBJ2-7 | TRBV7-2 | TRBD1 | CASSRKASGQGLVEQYF
TRBJ2-7 | TRBV4-2 | NA | CASSQDWDGSYEQYF
TRBJ2-5 | TRBV6-2/TRBV6-3 | NA | CASREGLARETQYF